The clone carrying this TCR beta chain was counted ten times or more. The antigen is not known. From RNA, the CDR3 regions of TCR beta chains were amplified and sequenced. First-round RT-PCR relied on HTBI primers, and a second-round multiplex PCR came next. A single record per CDR3 protein comes from TCRdb applying MiXCR to the multiplex PCR reads. This sample yields fewer than 600,000 distinct CDR3 sequences, of which approximately 15% are seen a single time; more than 8.5% belongs to the top ten. These data originate in a study of Graves' ophthalmopathy and Graves' hyperthyroidism. Whole-study findings and limits: Blood also contained most of the expanded thyroid clonotypes above 0.001 frequency. Built on 13 signatures, a model told ophthalmopathy apart from stable hyperthyroidism with almost 90% sensitivity and around 80% specificity.

Moderate-to-severe activity, CAS ≥3, NOSPECS ≥4 and duration under 3 months were recorded for donors with ophthalmopathy. A diagnosis was made from clinical symptoms together with serum thyroxine, TRAb, thyroid ultrasound and orbital computed tomography. Sequenced: blood. The receptor was derived from a woman in her twenties or thirties with Graves' ophthalmopathy.

This CDR3 reads CATSDNYGYTF. CDR3 nucleotide sequence: TGTGCCACCAGTGATAACTATGGCTACACCTTC. The J gene is TRBJ1-2, the V gene TRBV24-1; the D is unclear. Trimming shortened V by 3 bases and J by 2 bases, and 0 bases separated the two germline ends. The CDR3 runs to 11 residues. CDR1 is KGHDR and CDR2 is SFDVKD in the germline V gene.